The 11 T cell receptor beta chains in this list originate from one sample, sequenced in a study of cytomegalovirus exposure and HLA in healthy donors (dated by TCRdb to the late 2010s). Receptors were amplified or captured by the immunoSEQ multiplex PCR assay. The multiplex PCR relied on a mix of 60 forward primers for TCR Vbeta segments and 13 reverse primers for TCR Jbeta segments. TCRdb limited this immuneACCESS table to in-frame rearrangements with V and J called. A share of clones is missing; checked studies link under half to unresolved V genes, and the rest is unexplained. The sample table holds roughly 200,000 clones, of which around 75% were seen once. Together, the top ten hold 2.9% of the sample. The sequencing input was PBMCs. Source of these receptors: a male donor in good health and CMV-seronegative.

The V call is TRBV7-9, the J call TRBJ2-5; D not resolved. The germline V gene has CDR1 SEHNR and CDR2 FQNEAQ (reference sequence). There are 12 residues in the CDR3. The V end was cut by 5 bases, the J end by 3 bases, with 7 bases between. CDR3 protein: CASSPIEETQYF. CDR3 nucleotide sequence: TGTGCCAGCAGCCCCATTGAAGAGACCCAGTACTTC.

This clone has only a few counts. The chain recombines TRBV11-2 with TRBJ2-7; possibly TRBD1 for D (5 bases). Trimming pared 2 bases from V and 9 bases from J, leaving 14 bases between. The CDR3 totals 13 residues. CDR1 SGHAT and CDR2 FQNNGV come from the germline V gene. The CDR3 DNA is TGTGCCAGCAGCTTAACGACAGAGCAAGGGCAGTACTTC. Encoded protein: CASSLTTEQGQYF.

There are a few counts of this clone. The chain has TRBV4-2 and TRBJ2-1; 9 bases match TRBD2. J gave up 9 bases and V 0 bases, and 12 bases lay outside the gene matches. The CDR3 totals 17 residues. The V gene's germline CDR1 is LGHNA and CDR2 YNFKEQ. The CDR3 DNA is TGTGCCAGCAGCCAAGATCTGGGTAGCGGGAGTAGGGTTGAGCAGTTCTTC. Translated, it gives CASSQDLGSGSRVEQFF.

This rearrangement joins TRBV5-6 to TRBJ1-5; no clear D. Germline lookup yields CDR1 SGHDT and CDR2 YYEEEE. The length of the CDR3 is 15 residues. Trimming pared 0 bases from V and 2 bases from J, leaving 9 bases between. The CDR3 loop reads CASSLGAGGNQPQHF. The CDR3 DNA follows: TGTGCCAGCAGCTTGGGGGCGGGCGGCAATCAGCCCCAGCATTTT.

The CDR3 region has the DNA TGTGCCAGCAGTATAGGAGGTTACAATGAGCAGTTCTTC. This gives the protein CASSIGGYNEQFF. This rearrangement joins TRBV6-4 to TRBJ2-1; D perhaps matches TRBD2 (5 bases). The V and J ends lost 5 bases and 4 bases respectively, with 9 bases between them. CDR1 MRHNA and CDR2 SNTAGT come from the germline V gene. The CDR3 extends over 13 amino acids.

The chain joins TRBV28 to TRBJ2-5; possible D gene TRBD2, 5 bases. In germline, CDR1 is MDHEN, CDR2 SYDVKM. Trimming took 3 bases from V and 9 from J, leaving 17 bases between them. The CDR3 contains 14 residues. In nucleotides, the CDR3 is TGTGCCAGCAGTTTGAGTCTAGCCGCTGGGGCCCAGTACTTC. It specifies CASSLSLAAGAQYF.

This chain connects TRBV6-5 to TRBJ1-2; TRBD1 is a possible D gene (5 bases). Germline V gene lookup returns CDR1 MNHEY and CDR2 SVGAGI. The CDR3 runs 14 residues. The V gene lost 4 bases and the J gene lost 8 bases, with 17 bases spanning the gap. CDR3 protein: CASSLGAGTGGYTF. The CDR3 bases are TGTGCCAGCAGTTTAGGGGCCGGTACGGGCGGCTACACCTTC.

This chain connects TRBV25-1 to TRBJ1-5; no definite D call. Trimming took off 4 bases at V and 6 bases at J, with 13 bases between the two ends. The CDR3 covers 14 residues. Germline loops: CDR1 MGHDK, CDR2 SYGVNS. CDR3 sequence reads: CASSGSGSAQPQHF. The CDR3, as DNA: TGTGCCAGCAGTGGCTCTGGCTCCGCTCAGCCCCAGCATTTT.

Here the CDR3 DNA reads TGCAGCGTTGAAGGTATGAACACTGAAGCTTTCTTT. Amino acid sequence: CSVEGMNTEAFF. The chain couples TRBV29-1 to TRBJ1-1; D unresolved. The germline gives CDR1 SQVTM, CDR2 ANQGSEA. V dropped 1 base and J dropped 0 bases, with 3 bases sitting between them. The CDR3 runs 12 residues.

V gene TRBV6-5 combines with J gene TRBJ1-1; D unclear. The CDR3 extends over 14 amino acids. The V and J ends lost 2 bases and 5 bases respectively, with 12 bases between them. Germline V gives CDR1 MNHEY, CDR2 SVGAGI. The CDR3 loop is CASSYDPRNTEAFF. In nucleotides, the CDR3 is TGTGCCAGCAGTTACGACCCCAGGAATACTGAAGCTTTCTTT.

The chain recombines TRBV28 with TRBJ1-2, with TRBD1 matching 8 bases. V was pared by 4 bases and J by 3 bases, with 13 bases of the junction left unmatched. Germline CDR1 reads MDHEN; CDR2 reads SYDVKM. The CDR3 is 17 amino acids. The CDR3 loop is CASSSGTGQNNYYGYTF. CDR3 coding DNA: TGTGCCAGCAGTTCCGGGACAGGCCAAAACAACTACTATGGCTACACCTTC.